Following are 7 T cell receptor beta chains from one sample sequenced in a study of chemoradiotherapy in HPV16-positive cancers. The protocol was immunoSEQ multiplex PCR, while the TCRdb copy is restricted to in-frame clones and leaves out a portion. Here the sample spans 36,000 or so clones, 80% being singletons. The source material was blood, sampled from a patient who underwent chemoradiotherapy. These receptors all come from a human donor with HPV-associated anogenital cancer.

The chain carries TRBV5-1 and TRBJ2-3; either TRBD1 or TRBD2 may fit D (5 bases each). Germline loops: CDR1 SGHRS, CDR2 YFSETQ. The CDR3 contains 14 residues. Trimming stripped 4 bases from V and 0 bases from J, with 9 bases between. CDR3 sequence: CASSGTISTDTQYF. The CDR3 coding sequence is TGCGCCAGCAGCGGGACGATAAGCACAGATACGCAGTATTTT.

In nucleotides, the CDR3 is TGTGCCAGCAGCTACGGGCCGGGGGAGACCCAGTACTTC. It codes for CASSYGPGETQYF. The V call is TRBV7-9, the J call TRBJ2-5, with D maybe TRBD2 (5 bases). From germline, CDR1 is SEHNR and CDR2 FQNEAQ (reference sequence). The CDR3 is 13 amino acids. Deletions cut 4 bases from V and 5 bases from J, with 11 bases between. Complete variable domain (other parts from reference TRBV7-9 and TRBJ2-5): DTGVSQNPRHKITKRGQNVTFRCDPISEHNRLYWYRQTLGQGPEFLTYFQNEAQLEKSRLLSDRFSAERPKGSFSTLEIQRTEQGDSAMYLCASSYGPGETQYFGPGTRLLVL.

DNA of the CDR3: TGTGCCAGCTCACCATCCCGGGAGCCATACGAGCAGTACTTC. It yields the protein CASSPSREPYEQYF. This rearrangement joins TRBV18 to TRBJ2-7; D possibly corresponds to TRBD2 (6 bases). The CDR3 has 14 amino acids. From germline, CDR1 is KGHSH and CDR2 LQKENI. The V and J ends lost 2 bases and 4 bases respectively, with 12 bases between them.

J is TRBJ2-1 and V is TRBV5-1; D not resolved. V was shortened by 7 bases and J by 6 bases, with 20 bases between the two germline ends. The CDR3 has 15 amino acids. Germline CDR1 is SGHRS and CDR2 is YFSETQ. In DNA form, the CDR3 reads TGCGCCAGCCTTCGTCCCGGGTCCGCCGTCAATGAGCAGTTCTTC. This encodes CASLRPGSAVNEQFF.

The V call is TRBV28, the J call TRBJ1-1; 8 nucleotides align to TRBD1. The CDR3 extends over 15 amino acids. With V trimmed by 6 bases and J by 5 bases, 11 bases remained unmatched. Germline CDR1 reads MDHEN; CDR2 reads SYDVKM. The CDR3 DNA reads TGTGCCAGCAGACCCAAACAGGGGGGTTGGACTGAAGCTTTCTTT. This gives the protein CASRPKQGGWTEAFF.

The V gene is TRBV7-3, the J gene TRBJ2-5, with D possibly TRBD2 on 6 matching bases. Germline CDR1 reads SGHTA; CDR2 reads FQGTGA. The germline V and J ends were trimmed by 5 bases and 4 bases, with 11 bases remaining between them. This CDR3 region has 13 residues. DNA of the CDR3: TGTGCCAGCAGCCAGCGGGCCCTAGAGACCCAGTACTTC. This encodes CASSQRALETQYF.

This clone showed up just a few times. This rearrangement joins TRBV2 to TRBJ2-6; no definite D call. The V end was cut by 6 bases, the J end by 0 bases, with 3 bases between. This CDR3 region has 13 residues. Germline assignment: CDR1 SNHLY and CDR2 FYNNEI. CDR3 DNA sequence: TGTGCCAGCAGGTCCTCTGGGGCCAACGTCCTGACTTTC. It yields the protein CASRSSGANVLTF.